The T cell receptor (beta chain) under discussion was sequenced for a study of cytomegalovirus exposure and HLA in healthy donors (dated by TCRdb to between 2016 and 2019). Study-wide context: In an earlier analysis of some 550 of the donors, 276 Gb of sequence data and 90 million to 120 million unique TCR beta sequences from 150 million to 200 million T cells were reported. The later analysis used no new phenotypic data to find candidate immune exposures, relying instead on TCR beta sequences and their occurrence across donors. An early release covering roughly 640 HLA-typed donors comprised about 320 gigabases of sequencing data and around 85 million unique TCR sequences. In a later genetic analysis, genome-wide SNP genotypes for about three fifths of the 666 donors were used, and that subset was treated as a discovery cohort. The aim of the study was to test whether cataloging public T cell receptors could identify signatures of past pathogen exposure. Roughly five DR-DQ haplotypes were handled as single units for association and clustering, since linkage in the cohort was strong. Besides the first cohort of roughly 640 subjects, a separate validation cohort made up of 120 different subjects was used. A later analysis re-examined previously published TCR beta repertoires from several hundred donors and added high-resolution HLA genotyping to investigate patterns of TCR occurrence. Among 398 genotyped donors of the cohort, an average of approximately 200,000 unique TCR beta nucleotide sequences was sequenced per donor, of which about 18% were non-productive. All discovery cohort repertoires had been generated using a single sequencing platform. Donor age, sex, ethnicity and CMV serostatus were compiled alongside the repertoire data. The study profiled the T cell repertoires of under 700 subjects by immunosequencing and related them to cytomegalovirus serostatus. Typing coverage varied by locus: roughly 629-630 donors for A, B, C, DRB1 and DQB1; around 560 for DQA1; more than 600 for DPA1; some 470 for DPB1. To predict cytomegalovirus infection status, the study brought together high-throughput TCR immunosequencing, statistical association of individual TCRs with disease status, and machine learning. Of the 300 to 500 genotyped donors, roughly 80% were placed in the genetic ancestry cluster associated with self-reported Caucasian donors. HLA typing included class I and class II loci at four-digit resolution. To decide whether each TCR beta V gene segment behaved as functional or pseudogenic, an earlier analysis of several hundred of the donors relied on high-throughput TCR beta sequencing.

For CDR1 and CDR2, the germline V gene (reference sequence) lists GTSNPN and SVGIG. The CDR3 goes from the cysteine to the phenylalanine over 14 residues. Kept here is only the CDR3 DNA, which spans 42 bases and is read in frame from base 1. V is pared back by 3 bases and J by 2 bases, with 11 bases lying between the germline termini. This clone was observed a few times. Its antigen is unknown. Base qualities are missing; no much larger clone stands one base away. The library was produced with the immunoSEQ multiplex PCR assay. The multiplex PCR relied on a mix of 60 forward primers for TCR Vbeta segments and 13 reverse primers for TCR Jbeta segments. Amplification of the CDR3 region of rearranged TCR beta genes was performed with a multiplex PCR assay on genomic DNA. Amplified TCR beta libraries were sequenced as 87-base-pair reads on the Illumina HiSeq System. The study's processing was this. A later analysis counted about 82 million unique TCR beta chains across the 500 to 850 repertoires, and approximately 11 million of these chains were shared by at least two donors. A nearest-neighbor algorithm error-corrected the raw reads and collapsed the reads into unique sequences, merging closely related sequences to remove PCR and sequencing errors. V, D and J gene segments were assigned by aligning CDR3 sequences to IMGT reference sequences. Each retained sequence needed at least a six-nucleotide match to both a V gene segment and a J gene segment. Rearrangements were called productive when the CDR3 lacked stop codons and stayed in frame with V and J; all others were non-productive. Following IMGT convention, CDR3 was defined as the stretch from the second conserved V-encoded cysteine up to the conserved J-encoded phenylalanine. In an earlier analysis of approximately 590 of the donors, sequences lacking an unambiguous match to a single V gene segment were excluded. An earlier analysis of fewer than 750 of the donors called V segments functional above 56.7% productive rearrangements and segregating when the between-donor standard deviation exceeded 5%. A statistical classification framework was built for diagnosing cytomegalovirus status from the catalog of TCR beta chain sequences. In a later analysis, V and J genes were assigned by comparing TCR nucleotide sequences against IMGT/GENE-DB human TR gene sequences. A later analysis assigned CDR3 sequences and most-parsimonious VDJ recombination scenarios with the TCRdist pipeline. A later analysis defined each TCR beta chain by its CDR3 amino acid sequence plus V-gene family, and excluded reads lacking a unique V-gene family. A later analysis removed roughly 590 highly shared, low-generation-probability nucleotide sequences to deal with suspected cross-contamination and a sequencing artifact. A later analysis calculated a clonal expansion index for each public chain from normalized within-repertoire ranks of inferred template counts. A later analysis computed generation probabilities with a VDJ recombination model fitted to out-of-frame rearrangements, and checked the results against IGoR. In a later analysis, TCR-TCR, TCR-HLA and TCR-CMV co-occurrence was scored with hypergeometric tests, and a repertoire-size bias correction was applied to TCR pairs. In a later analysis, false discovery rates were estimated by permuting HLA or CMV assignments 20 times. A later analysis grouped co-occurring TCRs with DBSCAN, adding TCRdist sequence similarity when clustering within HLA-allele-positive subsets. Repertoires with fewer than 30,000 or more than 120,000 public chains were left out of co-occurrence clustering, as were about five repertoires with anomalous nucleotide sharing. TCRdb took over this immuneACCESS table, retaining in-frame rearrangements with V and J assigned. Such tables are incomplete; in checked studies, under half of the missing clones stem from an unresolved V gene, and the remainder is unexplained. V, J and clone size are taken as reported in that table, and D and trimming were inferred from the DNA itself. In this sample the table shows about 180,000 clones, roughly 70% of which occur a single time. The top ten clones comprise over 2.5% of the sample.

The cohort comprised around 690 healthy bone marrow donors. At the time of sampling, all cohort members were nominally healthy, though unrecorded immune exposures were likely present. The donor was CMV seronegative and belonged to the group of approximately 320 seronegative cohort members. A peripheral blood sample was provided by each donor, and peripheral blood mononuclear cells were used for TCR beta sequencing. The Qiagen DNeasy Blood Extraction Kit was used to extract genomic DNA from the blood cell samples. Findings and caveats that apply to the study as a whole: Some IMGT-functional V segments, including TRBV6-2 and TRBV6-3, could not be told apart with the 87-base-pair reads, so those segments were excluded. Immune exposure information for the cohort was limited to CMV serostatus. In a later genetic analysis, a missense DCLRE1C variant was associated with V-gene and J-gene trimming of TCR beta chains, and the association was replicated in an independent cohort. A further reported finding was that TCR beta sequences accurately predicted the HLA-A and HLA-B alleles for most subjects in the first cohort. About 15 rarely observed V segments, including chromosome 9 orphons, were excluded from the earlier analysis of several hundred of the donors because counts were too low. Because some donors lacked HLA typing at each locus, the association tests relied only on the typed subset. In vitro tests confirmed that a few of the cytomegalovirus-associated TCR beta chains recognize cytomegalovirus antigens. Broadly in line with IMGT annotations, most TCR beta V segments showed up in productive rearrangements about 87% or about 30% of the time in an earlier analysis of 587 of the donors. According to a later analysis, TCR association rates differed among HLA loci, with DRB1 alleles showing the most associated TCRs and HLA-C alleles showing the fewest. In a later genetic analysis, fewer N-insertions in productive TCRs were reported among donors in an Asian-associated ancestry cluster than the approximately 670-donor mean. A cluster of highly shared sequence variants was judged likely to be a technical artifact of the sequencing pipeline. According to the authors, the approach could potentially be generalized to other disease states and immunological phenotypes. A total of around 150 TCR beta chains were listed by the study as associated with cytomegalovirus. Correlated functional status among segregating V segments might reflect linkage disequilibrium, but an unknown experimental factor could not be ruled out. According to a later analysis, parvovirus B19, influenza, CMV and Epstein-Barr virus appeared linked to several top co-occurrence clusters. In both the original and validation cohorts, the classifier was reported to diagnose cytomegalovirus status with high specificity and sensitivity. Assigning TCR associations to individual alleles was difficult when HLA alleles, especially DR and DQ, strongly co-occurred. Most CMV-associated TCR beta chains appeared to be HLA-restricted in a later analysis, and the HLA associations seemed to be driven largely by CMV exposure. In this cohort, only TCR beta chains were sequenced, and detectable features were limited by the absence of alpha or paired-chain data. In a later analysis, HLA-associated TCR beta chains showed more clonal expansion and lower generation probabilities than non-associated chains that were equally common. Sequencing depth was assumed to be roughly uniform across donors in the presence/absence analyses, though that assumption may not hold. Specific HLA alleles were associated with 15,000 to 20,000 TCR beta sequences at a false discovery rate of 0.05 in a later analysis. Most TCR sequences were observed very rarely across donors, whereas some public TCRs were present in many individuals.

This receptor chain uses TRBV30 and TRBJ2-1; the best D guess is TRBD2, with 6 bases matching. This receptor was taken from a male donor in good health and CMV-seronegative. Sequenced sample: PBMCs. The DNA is TGTGCCTGGAGCGACCGGGGGACCTACAATGAGCAGTTCTTC. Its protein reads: CAWSDRGTYNEQFF.